This is a list of T cell receptor beta chains from one sample in a study of CD8+ T cells in alopecia areata. Produced via immunoSEQ multiplex PCR; TCRdb's table is partial and in-frame only. The sample contains some 120,000 clones, about 59% of which appear only once. Specimen: CD4+ T cells sorted from blood, collected at week 4, from a patient treated with tofacitinib. These receptors were collected from a human donor with alopecia areata. CDR3s include the opening cysteine and the closing phenylalanine or tryptophan. The D gene is left open where the match is weak. A row's size may be missing; if present it is once, few, many or a size class.

D: -; size: -; V: TRBV10-3; J: TRBJ2-7; DNA: TGTGCCATCAGTGAGAGGAAGAGTCCGGGACTCGAGCAGTACTTC; CDR3: CAISERKSPGLEQYF
D: -; size: few; V: TRBV5-5; J: TRBJ1-4; DNA: TGTGCCAGCAGCTTGGGGGTGAATGAAAAACTGTTTTTT; CDR3: CASSLGVNEKLFF
D: TRBD2; size: -; V: TRBV5-1; J: TRBJ2-3; DNA: TGCGCCAGCAGCGCGGGACTAGGCGACACAGATACGCAGTATTTT; CDR3: CASSAGLGDTDTQYF
D: -; size: once; V: TRBV5-6; J: TRBJ2-7; DNA: TGTGCCAGCAACCGACATGGGGCCTACGAGCAGTACTTC; CDR3: CASNRHGAYEQYF
D: -; size: -; V: TRBV4-3; J: TRBJ2-2; DNA: TGCGCCAGCAGCCAAAACAACTGGGACACCGGGGAGCTGTTTTTT; CDR3: CASSQNNWDTGELFF
D: -; size: few; V: TRBV28; J: TRBJ1-4; DNA: TGTGCCAGCAGTGAAGACAGCAACCATCGAAAACTGTTTTTT; CDR3: CASSEDSNHRKLFF
D: -; size: -; V: TRBV4-1; J: TRBJ2-3; DNA: TGCGCCAGCAGCCAAGAGGTTACCACAGATACGCAGTATTTT; CDR3: CASSQEVTTDTQYF
D: TRBD2; size: -; V: TRBV4-1; J: TRBJ2-1; DNA: TGCGCCAGCAGCCAGACTAGCGGGAGTCCCAATGAGCAGTTCTTC; CDR3: CASSQTSGSPNEQFF
D: TRBD2; size: few; V: TRBV4-1; J: TRBJ2-1; DNA: TGCGCCAGCAGCCGAGGGGAGGGTGAGCAGTTCTTC; CDR3: CASSRGEGEQFF
D: -; size: -; V: TRBV5-1; J: TRBJ2-7; DNA: TGCGCCAGCAGCTTGGACAACGAGCAGTACTTC; CDR3: CASSLDNEQYF
D: -; size: -; V: TRBV4-2; J: TRBJ1-2; DNA: TGTGCCAGCAGCCAAACAGGGTGGCCTTATGGCTACACCTTC; CDR3: CASSQTGWPYGYTF
D: -; size: -; V: TRBV25-1; J: TRBJ2-1; DNA: TGTGCCAGCAGGATGAGGCAGGGAGAAAACAATGAGCAGTTCTTC; CDR3: CASRMRQGENNEQFF
D: -; size: -; V: TRBV1; J: TRBJ2-4; DNA: TGCACCAGCAGCCAAGGGGGGGTAATCGGGAGAGCCAAAAACATTCAGTACTTC; CDR3: CTSSQGGVIGRAKNIQYF
D: -; size: few; V: TRBV4-3; J: TRBJ2-7; DNA: TGCGCCAGCAGCCAAGTCAACGGTCCCTCCTACGAGCAGTACTTC; CDR3: CASSQVNGPSYEQYF
D: -; size: few; V: TRBV6-5; J: TRBJ2-1; DNA: TGTGCCAGCAGTTACTCGCTAACGGGAGTTAACAATGAGCAGTTCTTC; CDR3: CASSYSLTGVNNEQFF
D: TRBD1; size: -; V: TRBV5-1; J: TRBJ2-3; DNA: TGCGCCAGCAGCGGGACAGGTAGCACAGATACGCAGTATTTT; CDR3: CASSGTGSTDTQYF
D: TRBD1; size: few; V: TRBV7-2; J: TRBJ2-1; DNA: TGTGCCAGCAAGGACAGGGGGGGTGATGAGCAGTTCTTC; CDR3: CASKDRGGDEQFF
D: -; size: -; V: TRBV7-2; J: TRBJ1-5; DNA: TGTGCCAGCAGCTTAATAGTTAGCAATCAGCCCCAGCATTTT; CDR3: CASSLIVSNQPQHF
D: TRBD1; size: -; V: TRBV19; J: TRBJ1-4; DNA: TGTGCCAGTAGTACAGTCGGGACAGCCGAAAAACTGTTTTTT; CDR3: CASSTVGTAEKLFF
D: TRBD2; size: -; V: TRBV27; J: TRBJ2-5; DNA: TGTGCCAGCAGTTCGGGACTAGCGGGAGAGACCCAGTACTTC; CDR3: CASSSGLAGETQYF
D: -; size: -; V: TRBV29-1; J: TRBJ2-3; DNA: TGCAGCGCCCCGGGAGCGGCTAGCACAGATACGCAGTATTTT; CDR3: CSAPGAASTDTQYF
D: -; size: -; V: TRBV4-1; J: TRBJ1-6; DNA: TGCGCCAGCAGCCAAGAGGAACGGCTCAGCTCCTATAATTCACCCCTCCACTTT; CDR3: CASSQEERLSSYNSPLHF
D: TRBD2; size: -; V: TRBV9; J: TRBJ2-2; DNA: TGTGCCAGCAGCGCGGGAGGGGACAACCTCGCCGGGGAGCTGTTTTTT; CDR3: CASSAGGDNLAGELFF
D: -; size: -; V: TRBV30; J: TRBJ1-1; DNA: TGTGCCTGGACCAAGATCAGGGACGGGGAAGCTTTCTTT; CDR3: CAWTKIRDGEAFF
D: -; size: -; V: TRBV2; J: TRBJ2-7; DNA: TGTGCCGGATCACAGGCCTACGAGCAGTACTTC; CDR3: CAGSQAYEQYF
D: -; size: -; V: TRBV6-1; J: TRBJ2-7; DNA: TGTGCCAGCCGTCTACCAAGCTCCTACGAGCAGTACTTC; CDR3: CASRLPSSYEQYF
D: -; size: -; V: TRBV9; J: TRBJ1-2; DNA: TGTGCCAGCAGTTTAGAGGGTTCGGGCTACACCTTC; CDR3: CASSLEGSGYTF
D: -; size: few; V: TRBV28; J: TRBJ2-7; DNA: TGTGCCAGCAGTTGGGGTGGGGACTACGAGCAGTACTTC; CDR3: CASSWGGDYEQYF
D: -; size: few; V: TRBV10-3; J: TRBJ1-4; DNA: TGTGCCATCAGCTCAGCCGGGCCAACTAATGAAAAACTGTTTTTT; CDR3: CAISSAGPTNEKLFF
D: -; size: -; V: TRBV9; J: TRBJ2-5; DNA: TGTGCCAGCAGCGTACCAGGGAGAGAGACCCAGTACTTC; CDR3: CASSVPGRETQYF
D: TRBD2; size: -; V: TRBV5-1; J: TRBJ2-7; DNA: TGCGCCAGCAGCTTGGGGGTAGCGGGAGAAGGCGAGCAGTACTTC; CDR3: CASSLGVAGEGEQYF
D: -; size: -; V: TRBV6-5; J: TRBJ1-2; DNA: TGTGCCAGCAGTTACAGCAGGGTCTGGTATGGCTACACCTTC; CDR3: CASSYSRVWYGYTF
D: -; size: -; V: TRBV6-5; J: TRBJ1-2; DNA: TGTGCCAGCAGTTACTATTCCGGAGGGGGCTATGGCTACACCTTC; CDR3: CASSYYSGGGYGYTF
D: TRBD1; size: -; V: TRBV30; J: TRBJ1-1; DNA: TGTGCCTGGAGAGGGACAGGGCGAGCTTTCTTT; CDR3: CAWRGTGRAFF
D: TRBD2; size: -; V: TRBV23-1; J: TRBJ2-1; DNA: TGCGCCAGCAGCCAGCGGGATAGCTCCTACAATGAGCAGTTCTTC; CDR3: CASSQRDSSYNEQFF
D: TRBD2; size: -; V: TRBV7-2; J: TRBJ2-5; DNA: TGTGCCAGCAGCTTAGTACGGGCTAGCGGGGCAGAGACCCAGTACTTC; CDR3: CASSLVRASGAETQYF
D: -; size: -; V: TRBV4-1; J: TRBJ1-2; DNA: TGCGCCAGCAGCCAAGAGTCCACAGAACTGACACCTTTCTATGGCTACACCTTC; CDR3: CASSQESTELTPFYGYTF
D: -; size: -; V: TRBV30; J: TRBJ2-7; DNA: TGTGCCTGGAGTCCGACGACCTACGAGCAGTACTTC; CDR3: CAWSPTTYEQYF
D: -; size: -; V: TRBV9; J: TRBJ2-1; DNA: TGTGCCAGCAGCACTCGAGAGTTTCGGCAGTTCTTC; CDR3: CASSTREFRQFF
D: -; size: -; V: TRBV4-2; J: TRBJ2-5; DNA: TGTGCCAGCAGCCAAGATCCGGGTGAGACCCAGTACTTC; CDR3: CASSQDPGETQYF
D: -; size: -; V: TRBV30; J: TRBJ2-1; DNA: TGTGCCTGGAGTGCGGGTTACAATGAGCAGTTCTTC; CDR3: CAWSAGYNEQFF
D: -; size: -; V: TRBV6-1; J: TRBJ1-1; DNA: TGTGCCAGCAGTGAAGGATACAGAGCTGAAGCTTTCTTT; CDR3: CASSEGYRAEAFF
D: -; size: few; V: TRBV30; J: TRBJ1-4; DNA: TGTGCCTGGAGGCTACAGGGTATTGATGAAAAACTGTTTTTT; CDR3: CAWRLQGIDEKLFF
D: -; size: -; V: TRBV4-3; J: TRBJ2-4; DNA: TGCGCCAGCAGCCGAATTAGGGGAGGTTTGGACATTCAGTACTTC; CDR3: CASSRIRGGLDIQYF
D: -; size: -; V: TRBV5-8; J: TRBJ1-2; DNA: TGTGCCAGCAGCTTGTTGGGAGGCTACACCTTC; CDR3: CASSLLGGYTF
D: -; size: -; V: TRBV30; J: TRBJ1-5; DNA: TGTGCCTGGAGCCCCAACATGCGGGGAAATCAGCCCCAGCATTTT; CDR3: CAWSPNMRGNQPQHF
D: -; size: few; V: TRBV10-3; J: TRBJ1-5; DNA: TGTGCCATCAGCAGAGACAAATATAGCAATCAGCCCCAGCATTTT; CDR3: CAISRDKYSNQPQHF
D: -; size: few; V: TRBV4-1; J: TRBJ2-1; DNA: TGCGCCAGCAGCCAAGATCCCGGGACCAAGCAGTTCTTC; CDR3: CASSQDPGTKQFF
D: -; size: -; V: TRBV15; J: TRBJ2-3; DNA: TGTGCCACCAGCACGAGCACAGATACGCAGTATTTT; CDR3: CATSTSTDTQYF
D: -; size: -; V: TRBV5-4; J: TRBJ2-2; DNA: TGTGCCAGCAGCCCCCGGGACTTGAACACCGGGGAGCTGTTTTTT; CDR3: CASSPRDLNTGELFF
D: -; size: -; V: TRBV2; J: TRBJ2-2; DNA: TGTGCCAGCAGGGTCGGGAGGAACACCGGGGAGCTGTTTTTT; CDR3: CASRVGRNTGELFF
D: -; size: -; V: TRBV29-1; J: TRBJ2-1; DNA: TGCAGCGTTCAGGACAGACCCTACAATGAGCAGTTCTTC; CDR3: CSVQDRPYNEQFF
D: TRBD1; size: -; V: TRBV5-1; J: TRBJ2-7; DNA: TGCGCCAGCAGCTCAAAGGGGGACAGGGGGTTCAACGAGCAGTACTTC; CDR3: CASSSKGDRGFNEQYF